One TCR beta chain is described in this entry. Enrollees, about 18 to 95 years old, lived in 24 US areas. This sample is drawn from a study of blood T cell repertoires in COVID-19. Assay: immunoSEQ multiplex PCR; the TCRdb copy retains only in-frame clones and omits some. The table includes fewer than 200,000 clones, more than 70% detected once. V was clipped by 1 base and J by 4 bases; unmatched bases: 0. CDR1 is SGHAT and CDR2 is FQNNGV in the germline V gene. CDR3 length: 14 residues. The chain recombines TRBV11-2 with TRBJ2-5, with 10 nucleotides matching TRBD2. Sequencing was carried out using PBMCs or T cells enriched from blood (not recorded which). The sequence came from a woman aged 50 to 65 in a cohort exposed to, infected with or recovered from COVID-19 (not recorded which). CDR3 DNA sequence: TGTGCCAGCAGCTTAGGACTAGCGGGAGAGACCCAGTACTTC. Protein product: CASSLGLAGETQYF.